The 27 T cell receptor beta chains reported below all come from one sample, sequenced in a study of cytomegalovirus exposure and HLA in healthy donors. The PCR used 60 Vbeta and 13 Jbeta primers. Produced via immunoSEQ multiplex PCR; TCRdb's table is partial and in-frame only. The table lists around 70,000 clones, around 86% of them singletons, with about 2.1% in the top ten. Input material: PBMCs. These receptors were collected from a woman in her twenties or thirties in good health and CMV-seronegative.

The genes are TRBV12-1 and TRBJ2-7; the listed D gene, TRBD2, was not tested against the DNA. TRBV12-1 is a listed pseudogene. The CDR3 is made up of 16 amino acids. Here the CDR3 reads CASRSSLCGRTGEQYF. The CDR3 DNA sequence: TGTGCCAGCAGGTCGAGTCTCTGCGGGAGAACGGGCGAGCAGTACTTC.

This clone was detected once. The V gene is TRBV9, the J gene TRBJ2-3; 11 bases align to TRBD2. This CDR3 is built from 19 residues. V dropped 4 bases and J dropped 0; count of bases not matched to a gene: 13. The V gene's germline CDR1 is SGDLS and CDR2 YYNGEE. This chain's CDR3 is CASSSRTSGYTYSTDTQYF. In DNA form, the CDR3 reads TGTGCCAGCAGCTCTCGGACTAGCGGGTATACCTATAGCACAGATACGCAGTATTTT. Supplemented by reference TRBV9 and TRBJ2-3, the full variable domain reads DSGVTQTPKHLITATGQRVTLRCSPRSGDLSVYWYQQSLDQGLQFLIQYYNGEERAKGNILERFSAQQFPDLHSELNLSSLELGDSALYFCASSSRTSGYTYSTDTQYFGPGTRLTVL.

The V and J genes are TRBV7-2 and TRBJ2-7, with 9 bases that match TRBD2. The CDR3 spans 15 residues. Germline V CDR1 and CDR2: SGHTA, FQGNSA. With 5 bases clipped from V and 0 bases from J, the junction kept 5 bases outside the gene matches. CDR3 in DNA: TGTGCCAGCAGCCCCGCTAGCGGGATCTCCTACGAGCAGTACTTC. Amino acids: CASSPASGISYEQYF.

The chain links TRBV27 to TRBJ2-1; the D gene is possibly TRBD2 (6 bases). V was trimmed by 5 bases and J by 8 bases, leaving 16 bases between them. Germline CDR1 and CDR2: MNHEY and SMNVEV (reference sequence). CDR3 length: 14 residues. The CDR3 DNA follows: TGTGCCAGCAGTCCCCGACTAGTATTCCATGAGCAGTTCTTC. This gives the protein CASSPRLVFHEQFF.

The chain employs TRBV7-4 and TRBJ1-1; D ambiguous. Looked up from germline, CDR1 is SGHVT and CDR2 is SQSDAQ. The CDR3 has 12 amino acids. Trimming removed 0 bases at V and 3 bases at J, with 2 bases between. CDR3 in DNA: TGTGCCAGCAGCTTAGCCTACACTGAAGCTTTCTTT. Translation: CASSLAYTEAFF.

This chain connects TRBV18 to TRBJ2-2; maybe TRBD2 (5 bases). The CDR3 consists of 16 residues. V lost 3 bases and J 3 bases, leaving 14 bases between the germline ends. Germline values: CDR1 KGHSH, CDR2 LQKENI. CDR3 in amino acids: CASSPSGTVDTGELFF. CDR3 nucleotide sequence: TGTGCCAGCTCACCGTCGGGAACAGTGGACACCGGGGAGCTGTTTTTT.

The chain links TRBV12-5 to TRBJ1-1; TRBD1 might be the D (6 bases). Between the trimmed V and J ends, which lost 2 bases and 1 base, there was a span of 14 bases. Germline CDR1 is LGHNT and CDR2 is FRNRAP. The CDR3 is 16 amino acids. The CDR3 nucleotides are TGTGCTAGTGGTTTGTCGCCACCGGACAGGAACACTGAAGCTTTCTTT. This encodes CASGLSPPDRNTEAFF.

The chain joins TRBV27 to TRBJ2-3; 10 nucleotides match TRBD2. The trim removed 3 bases at V and 3 bases at J, leaving 3 bases unmatched. This CDR3 contains 15 residues. Germline V lookup: CDR1 MNHEY, CDR2 SMNVEV (reference sequence). The CDR3 sequence is CASSFLTSGTDTQYF. The CDR3 nucleotides are TGTGCCAGCAGTTTCCTGACTAGCGGGACAGATACGCAGTATTTT.

The CDR3 DNA is TGCGCCAGCAGCTTGGGGGACAGGGATCACACTGAAGCTTTCTTT. Translating it yields CASSLGDRDHTEAFF. The chain joins TRBV5-1 to TRBJ1-1; 9 bases agree with TRBD1. This CDR3 has 15 amino acids. Germline V gene sequence: CDR1 SGHRS, CDR2 YFSETQ. V was pared by 0 bases and J by 3 bases, with 3 bases of the junction left unmatched. Complete variable domain (other parts from reference TRBV5-1 and TRBJ1-1): KAGVTQTPRYLIKTRGQQVTLSCSPISGHRSVSWYQQTPGQGLQFLFEYFSETQRNKGNFPGRFSGRQFSNSRSEMNVSTLELGDSALYLCASSLGDRDHTEAFFGQGTRLTVV.

The J gene is TRBJ1-6, the V gene TRBV2; 8 nucleotides match TRBD1. The CDR3 has 14 residues. Germline values: CDR1 SNHLY, CDR2 FYNNEI. V was clipped by 4 bases and J by 10 bases; unmatched bases: 6. The chain's CDR3 is CASSADRDGSPLHF. CDR3 sequence (DNA): TGTGCCAGCAGTGCGGACAGGGACGGCTCACCCCTCCACTTT.

The J gene is TRBJ2-1, the V gene TRBV10-1; 12 bases map to TRBD2. V lost 0 bases and J lost 5; bases outside the gene matches: 2. CDR1 and CDR2 (germline): WNHNN, SYGVQD (reference sequence). CDR3 size: 16 residues. The CDR3 DNA reads TGCGCCAGCAGTGAGTCTGGGACTAGCGGGCACAATGAGCAGTTCTTC. Protein: CASSESGTSGHNEQFF.

V and J are TRBV28 and TRBJ2-1; 7 bases line up with TRBD2. The CDR3 covers 16 residues. Germline loops: CDR1 MDHEN, CDR2 SYDVKM. Trimming cost V 4 bases and J 7 bases; bases outside gene matches: 13. The DNA of the CDR3 is TGTGCCAGCAGTTCAGCGCGTTGGCGGGAGTCTAATGAGCAGTTCTTC. Translation: CASSSARWRESNEQFF.

The gene calls are TRBV6-6 and TRBJ2-7; 9 bases map to TRBD2. CDR1 and CDR2 (germline): MNHNY, SVGAGI (reference sequence). V was pared by 7 bases and J by 7 bases, with 11 bases of the junction left unmatched. This CDR3 spans 14 amino acids. The CDR3: CASKAGGGPGEQYF. CDR3 DNA: TGTGCCAGCAAGGCGGGAGGGGGGCCTGGAGAGCAGTACTTC.

The chain joins TRBV19 to TRBJ1-2; perhaps TRBD1 as D (6 bases). CDR1 is LNHDA and CDR2 is SQIVND in the germline V gene (reference sequence). Trimming stripped 6 bases from V and 4 bases from J, with 15 bases between. The CDR3 is 14 amino acids. This chain's CDR3 is CASSPTGSGYGYTF. The CDR3 region has the DNA TGTGCCAGTAGCCCCACAGGGAGTGGCTATGGCTACACCTTC.

The chain recombines TRBV2 with TRBJ2-1; 13 nucleotides line up with TRBD2. The germline V gene encodes CDR1 SNHLY and CDR2 FYNNEI. This CDR3 spans 16 amino acids. The V gene end was trimmed by 6 bases and the J gene end by 7 bases; junction bases not matched to a gene: 9. CDR3: CASSAILAGGSNEQFF. CDR3 coding DNA: TGTGCCAGCAGCGCTATACTAGCGGGAGGGTCTAATGAGCAGTTCTTC.

The chain combines TRBV5-5 with TRBJ2-6; 10 nucleotides align to TRBD2. Germline V gene sequence: CDR1 SGHKS, CDR2 YYEKEE (reference sequence). The CDR3 consists of 19 residues. The ends lost 0 bases at V and 3 bases at J; junction bases unmatched: 9. The CDR3 loop reads CASSLALAGAAVGANVLTF. The DNA for the CDR3 is TGTGCCAGCAGCTTGGCTCTAGCGGGAGCAGCGGTTGGGGCCAACGTCCTGACTTTC.

The chain recombines TRBV12-5 with TRBJ1-1; D possibly corresponds to TRBD1 (5 bases). Germline values: CDR1 LGHNT, CDR2 FRNRAP. This CDR3 spans 16 amino acids. Deletions cut 6 bases from V and 1 base from J, with 18 bases between. CDR3 bases: TGTGCTAGTGGGGGCGGGGGTATATTGGGGAACACTGAAGCTTTCTTT. This encodes CASGGGGILGNTEAFF.

This chain connects TRBV11-3 to TRBJ2-1, with D perhaps matching TRBD1 (6 bases). Between the trimmed V and J ends, which lost 3 bases and 9 bases, there was a span of 12 bases. The CDR3 runs 13 residues. CDR1 and CDR2 (germline): SGHNT, YENEEA. CDR3: CASSFIPGAEQFF. For the CDR3, the DNA is TGTGCCAGCAGCTTCATCCCAGGGGCTGAGCAGTTCTTC.

The chain combines TRBV11-2 with TRBJ1-1, with unresolved D. The CDR3 runs to 14 residues. Trimming cost V 2 bases and J 1 base, with 8 bases left between them. The germline gives CDR1 SGHAT, CDR2 FQNNGV. DNA of the CDR3: TGTGCCAGCAGCTTATTTGCAGGGAACACTGAAGCTTTCTTT. Its translation is CASSLFAGNTEAFF.

The rearrangement joins TRBV7-2 to TRBJ2-7; 9 nucleotides align to TRBD2. The CDR3 consists of 15 residues. J gave up 2 bases and V 5 bases, and 7 bases lay outside the gene matches. Germline V lookup: CDR1 SGHTA, CDR2 FQGNSA. The CDR3 here is CASSPSGRPTYEQYF. CDR3 DNA: TGTGCCAGCAGCCCCAGCGGGAGGCCTACCTACGAGCAGTACTTC.

The chain uses TRBV4-1 and TRBJ2-5, with a weak D call TRBD1 (5 bases). Trimming pared 4 bases from V and 4 bases from J, leaving 13 bases between. The CDR3 sequence is 14 residues long. CDR1 and CDR2 (germline): MGHRA, YSYEKL. CDR3 nucleotides: TGCGCCAGCAGCCCCGACAGAGCCTTAGAGACCCAGTACTTC. It specifies CASSPDRALETQYF.

This clone was observed once. CDR3 residues: CASSAGLAGKGDEQYF. In DNA form, the CDR3 reads TGTGCCAGCAGCGCCGGACTAGCGGGAAAAGGAGACGAGCAGTACTTC. This chain joins TRBV11-3 and TRBJ2-7; 12 bases match TRBD2. Germline CDR1 is SGHNT and CDR2 is YENEEA. With 5 bases clipped from V and 5 bases from J, the junction kept 10 bases outside the gene matches. This CDR3 has 16 residues.

This chain connects TRBV25-1 to TRBJ2-3, with TRBD2 identical over 13 bases. CDR1 and CDR2 (germline): MGHDK, SYGVNS. The CDR3 totals 15 residues. J was trimmed by 5 bases and V by 6 bases; bases with no gene match: 5. The CDR3 protein is CASRLAGGPLDTQYF. The DNA for the CDR3 is TGTGCCAGCAGACTAGCGGGAGGGCCCCTAGATACGCAGTATTTT.

The chain links TRBV5-1 to TRBJ2-1; 13 positions agree with TRBD2. The CDR3 length is 16 residues. V was clipped by 1 base and J by 8 bases; unmatched bases: 6. The V gene's germline CDR1 is SGHRS and CDR2 YFSETQ. The CDR3 coding sequence is TGCGCCAGCAGCTTGAGGCCGGGACTAGCGGGATATGAGCAGTTCTTC. Its protein is CASSLRPGLAGYEQFF.

Remarks on this clone: Germline is not matched at one junction end, which may reflect a read error. The chain is built from TRBV5-1 and TRBJ1-2; TRBD1 is a possible D gene (5 bases). The CDR3 loop spans 13 amino acids. CDR1 and CDR2 from the germline V gene are SGHRS and YFSETQ. The CDR3 sequence is CASSLGQTYGYAF. The CDR3 coding sequence is TGCGCCAGCAGCTTGGGACAGACCTATGGCTACGCCTTC.

V and J are TRBV1 and TRBJ1-3. TRBV1 represents a pseudogene. This CDR3 comprises 17 residues. CDR3 protein: CTSGGGAGWSSGNTIYF. CDR3 DNA: TGCACCAGCGGCGGAGGGGCCGGCTGGAGCTCTGGAAACACCATATATTTT.

The gene calls are TRBV29-1 and TRBJ2-1; the match to TRBD2 covers 7 bases. The CDR3 runs 13 residues. Germline V gene data show CDR1 as SQVTM and CDR2 as ANQGSEA. V was pared by 6 bases and J by 9 bases, with 11 bases of the junction left unmatched. The CDR3: CSVGGEGQFEQFF. For the CDR3, the DNA is TGCAGCGTGGGGGGGGAGGGCCAGTTTGAGCAGTTCTTC.